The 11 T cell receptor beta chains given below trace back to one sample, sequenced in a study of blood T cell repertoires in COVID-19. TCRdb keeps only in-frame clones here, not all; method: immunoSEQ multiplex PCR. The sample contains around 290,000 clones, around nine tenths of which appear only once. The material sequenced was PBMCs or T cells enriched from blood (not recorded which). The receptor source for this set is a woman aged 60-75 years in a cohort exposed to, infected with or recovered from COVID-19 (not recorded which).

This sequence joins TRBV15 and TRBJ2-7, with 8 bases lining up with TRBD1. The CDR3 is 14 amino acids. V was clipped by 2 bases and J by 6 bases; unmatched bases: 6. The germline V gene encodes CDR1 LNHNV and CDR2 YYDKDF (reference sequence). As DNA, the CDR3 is TGTGCCACCAGCAGATCAGGGGGCTCGGGCGAGCAGTACTTC. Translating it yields CATSRSGGSGEQYF.

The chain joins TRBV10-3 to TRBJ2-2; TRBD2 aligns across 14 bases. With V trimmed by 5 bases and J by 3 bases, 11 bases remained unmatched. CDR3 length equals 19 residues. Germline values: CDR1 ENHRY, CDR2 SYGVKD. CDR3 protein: CAISKKGLAGGGDTGELFF. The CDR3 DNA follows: TGTGCCATCAGTAAGAAAGGACTAGCGGGAGGTGGTGACACCGGGGAGCTGTTTTTT.

The CDR3 sequence: CASRRPGQTNEQFF. The CDR3 nucleotides are TGTGCCAGTAGGAGACCGGGACAGACGAATGAGCAGTTCTTC. The V call is TRBV19, the J call TRBJ2-1; TRBD1 matches at 7 bases. The CDR3 length is 14 residues. The trim removed 6 bases at V and 7 bases at J, leaving 9 bases unmatched. The V gene's germline CDR1 is LNHDA and CDR2 SQIVND (reference sequence).

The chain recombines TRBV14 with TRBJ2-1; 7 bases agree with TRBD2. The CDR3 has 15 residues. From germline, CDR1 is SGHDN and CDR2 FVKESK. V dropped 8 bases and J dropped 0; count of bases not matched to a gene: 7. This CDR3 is CASGRASSSYNEQFF. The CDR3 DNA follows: TGTGCCAGCGGGAGGGCCTCGAGCTCCTACAATGAGCAGTTCTTC.

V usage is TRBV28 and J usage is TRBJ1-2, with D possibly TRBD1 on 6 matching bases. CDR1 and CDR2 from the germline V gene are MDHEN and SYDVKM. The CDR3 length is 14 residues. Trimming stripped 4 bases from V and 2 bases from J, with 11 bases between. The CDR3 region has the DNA TGTGCCAGCAGTTCCAGGACAGCCAACTATGGCTACACCTTC. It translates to CASSSRTANYGYTF.

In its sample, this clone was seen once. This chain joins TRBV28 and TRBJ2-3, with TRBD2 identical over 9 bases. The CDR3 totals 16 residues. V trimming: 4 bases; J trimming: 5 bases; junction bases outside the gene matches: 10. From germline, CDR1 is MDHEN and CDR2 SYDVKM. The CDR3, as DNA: TGTGCCAGCAGTTCGACGGGACTAGCAAGTATAGATACGCAGTATTTT. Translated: CASSSTGLASIDTQYF.

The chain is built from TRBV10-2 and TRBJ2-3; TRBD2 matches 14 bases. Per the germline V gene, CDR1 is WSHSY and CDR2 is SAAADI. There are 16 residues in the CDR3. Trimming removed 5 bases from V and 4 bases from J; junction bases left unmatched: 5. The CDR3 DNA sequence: TGCGCCAGCAGTCCCGGGACTAGCGGGAGCTCAGATACGCAGTATTTT. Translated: CASSPGTSGSSDTQYF.

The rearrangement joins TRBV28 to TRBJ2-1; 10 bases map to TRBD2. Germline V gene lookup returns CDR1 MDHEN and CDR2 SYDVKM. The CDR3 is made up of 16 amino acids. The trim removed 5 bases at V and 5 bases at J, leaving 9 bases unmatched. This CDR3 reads CASSRPGLAKNNEQFF. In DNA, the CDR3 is TGTGCCAGCAGTCGGCCGGGACTAGCGAAAAACAATGAGCAGTTCTTC.

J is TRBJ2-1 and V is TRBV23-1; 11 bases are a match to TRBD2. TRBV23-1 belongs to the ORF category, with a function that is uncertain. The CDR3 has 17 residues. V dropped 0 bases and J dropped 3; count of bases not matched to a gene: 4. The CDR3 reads CASSQSKGLAVYNEQFF. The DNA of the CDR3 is TGCGCCAGCAGTCAATCGAAGGGACTAGCGGTCTACAATGAGCAGTTCTTC.

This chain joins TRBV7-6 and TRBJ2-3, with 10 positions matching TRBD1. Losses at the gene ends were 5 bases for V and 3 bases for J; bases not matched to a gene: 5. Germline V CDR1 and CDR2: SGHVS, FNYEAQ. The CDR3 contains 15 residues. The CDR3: CASSLGQGVTDTQYF. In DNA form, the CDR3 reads TGTGCCAGCAGCCTCGGACAGGGGGTGACAGATACGCAGTATTTT.

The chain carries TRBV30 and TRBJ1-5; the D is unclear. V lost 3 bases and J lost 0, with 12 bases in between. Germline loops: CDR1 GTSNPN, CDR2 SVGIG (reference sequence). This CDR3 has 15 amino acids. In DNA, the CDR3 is TGTGCCTGGAGCTATAACCCAGGTAGCAATCAGCCCCAGCATTTT. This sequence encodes CAWSYNPGSNQPQHF.